This T cell receptor beta chain was sequenced in a study of blood T cell repertoires in COVID-19. As for the study in general: The samples span acute and convalescent COVID-19 from the United States, Italy and Spain.

Produced via immunoSEQ multiplex PCR; TCRdb's table is partial and in-frame only. The repertoire holds some 270,000 clones, with around nine tenths as singletons. The sequenced sample consisted of PBMCs or T cells enriched from blood (not recorded which). The TCR originated in a woman in her sixties who had recovered from COVID-19.

As DNA, the CDR3 is TGTGCCACCAGCAGAGATATCGAGAACGAGCAGTACTTC. This gives the protein CATSRDIENEQYF. The chain employs TRBV15 and TRBJ2-7, with D hard to call. CDR3 length equals 13 residues. Germline V gene data show CDR1 as LNHNV and CDR2 as YYDKDF (reference sequence). The germline V and J ends were trimmed by 0 bases and 5 bases, with 8 bases remaining between them.